The 13 T cell receptor beta chains listed next were all sequenced from one sample in a study of spatial heterogeneity in lung cancer. Study-wide results and caveats: One measure, the expanded intratumoral alpha and beta TCR count, tracked tumor mutation counts.

No antigen is known for these receptors. Time point described: sample taken at primary tumor resection. Via MiXCR, TCRdb re-called the 5' RACE reads, giving one row per CDR3 protein. This table holds more than 9,000 distinct CDR3 sequences, 5.5% to 7% found once. This material consisted of lung tumor tissue, taken at surgery. Source of these receptors: a male donor with early-stage non-small cell lung cancer.

This clonotype was detected many times. This beta chain is off target for a library built for alpha chains, so its abundance means little. The chain links TRBV7-9 to TRBJ2-1; 11 bases map to TRBD2. The CDR3 sequence is 19 residues long. The J segment lost 2 bases and the V segment lost 4 bases, leaving 13 bases of the junction unmatched. Germline CDR1 SEHNR, CDR2 FQNEAQ (reference sequence). CDR3 nucleotides: TGTGCCAGCAGCTCCTCCTTGCCGACTAGCGGGAAAACCTACAATGAGCAGTTCTTC. Its protein product is CASSSSLPTSGKTYNEQFF.

This clonotype was counted many times. This beta chain is off target for a library built for alpha chains, so its abundance means little. The chain has TRBV6-5 and TRBJ2-2; no definite D call. Trimming removed 2 bases at V and 3 bases at J, with 7 bases between. The CDR3 totals 14 residues. Germline CDR1 reads MNHEY; CDR2 reads SVGAGI. CDR3 sequence: CASSYNRYTGELFF. CDR3 bases: TGTGCCAGCAGTTACAACAGATACACCGGGGAGCTGTTTTTT.

This clonotype was found many times. Being off target in a library aimed at alpha chains, this beta chain has a size of little meaning. This chain connects TRBV24-1 to TRBJ1-4; D ambiguous. CDR1 is KGHDR, CDR2 SFDVKD, per germline. The CDR3 loop spans 15 amino acids. V lost 3 bases and J 7 bases, leaving 14 bases between the germline ends. The CDR3, as DNA: TGTGCCACCAGTGATCCGAAGGGCGCCGGTGAAAAACTGTTTTTT. It codes for CATSDPKGAGEKLFF.

This clonotype is medium-sized by share. Found in a library prepared for alpha chains, this beta chain is an off-target read, and its abundance has little meaning. The chain couples TRBV12-3 or TRBV12-4 to TRBJ1-5, with a weak D call TRBD1 (5 bases). With 6 bases removed from V and 4 bases from J, the gap between germline ends came to 10 bases. The CDR3 totals 13 residues. CDR3 sequence: CASRQTANQPQHF. The CDR3 DNA is TGTGCCAGCAGGCAGACAGCTAATCAGCCCCAGCATTTT.

The table lists this clonotype with many counts. Within a library made for alpha chains, this beta chain is off target, and its count is uninformative. CDR3 sequence (DNA): TGTGCCAGCAGTGAGGAGGACAGGGGAAACATTCAGTACTTC. This gives the protein CASSEEDRGNIQYF. The chain has TRBV6-5 and TRBJ2-4; 9 nucleotides match TRBD1. Germline-derived CDR1 and CDR2 are MNHEY and SVGAGI. Trimming cost V 5 bases and J 6 bases; bases outside gene matches: 5. This CDR3 comprises 14 residues.

By share of the sample, this clonotype is large (0.1 to 1%). This beta chain is a stray read from a library made for alpha chains; its abundance is not meaningful. J is TRBJ2-5 and V is TRBV6-6; 9 nucleotides align to TRBD1. The CDR3 covers 15 residues. Germline V lookup: CDR1 MNHNY, CDR2 SVGAGI (reference sequence). J lost 6 bases, V lost 0 bases, and 5 bases had no gene match. As DNA, the CDR3 is TGTGCCAGCAGTTACTCTAGGGACAGGGAAAAGACCCAGTACTTC. It translates to CASSYSRDREKTQYF.

This clonotype was seen many times. Found in a library prepared for alpha chains, this beta chain is an off-target read, and its abundance has little meaning. The chain recombines TRBV11-2 with TRBJ2-5, with 7 bases lining up with TRBD2. Losses at the gene ends were 4 bases for V and 4 bases for J; bases not matched to a gene: 12. The CDR3 is 16 amino acids. The V gene's germline CDR1 is SGHAT and CDR2 FQNNGV. The CDR3, as DNA: TGTGCCAGCAGCTCCCCTGAGTCTGCGGGAGCAGAGACCCAGTACTTC. The encoded protein is CASSSPESAGAETQYF.

This clonotype was observed many times. This beta chain appears as a stray read in a library generated for alpha chains; its size is not informative. The chain joins TRBV20-1 to TRBJ2-2, with no clear D. V lost 2 bases to trimming and J lost 0 bases, with 10 bases between them. The germline V gene encodes CDR1 DFQATT and CDR2 SNEGSKA (reference sequence). This CDR3 has 15 residues. Written as DNA, the CDR3 is TGCAGTGCTAGACGTCCAGGACCGAACACCGGGGAGCTGTTTTTT. It encodes CSARRPGPNTGELFF.

This clonotype was found many times. This beta chain slipped into a library made for alpha chains as a stray read, so its size is not meaningful. This chain links TRBV3-1 with TRBJ2-2, with D unclear. With 0 bases removed from V and 7 bases from J, the gap between germline ends came to 3 bases. The germline gives CDR1 LGHDT, CDR2 YNNKEL (reference sequence). This CDR3 has 12 residues. The CDR3 protein is CASSQEIGELFF. The CDR3 region has the DNA TGTGCCAGCAGCCAAGAGATCGGGGAGCTGTTTTTT.

This clonotype showed up just a few times. This beta chain is a stray sequence in a library constructed for alpha chains; its clone size is not meaningful. The V call is TRBV3-1, the J call TRBJ2-7; D remains unclear. Per the germline V gene, CDR1 is LGHDT and CDR2 is YNNKEL (reference sequence). CDR3 size: 14 residues. Trimming removed 0 bases at V and 5 bases at J, with 11 bases between. The CDR3 DNA reads TGTGCCAGCAGCCAAGATCGCAGGCTCCACGAGCAGTACTTC. It yields the protein CASSQDRRLHEQYF.

In its sample, this clonotype was seen many times. This beta chain was picked up by a library intended for alpha chains and is off target, so its count carries little meaning. This chain links TRBV11-3 with TRBJ2-1, with TRBD2 matching 15 bases. The CDR3 totals 17 residues. CDR1 and CDR2 (germline): SGHNT, YENEEA. The ends lost 4 bases at V and 7 bases at J; junction bases unmatched: 8. CDR3 in DNA: TGTGCCAGCAGCTCACGGAGGACTAGCGGGGGGGCGAATGAGCAGTTCTTC. Encoded protein: CASSSRRTSGGANEQFF.

This clonotype was counted at least ten times. This beta chain is a stray read from a library made for alpha chains; its abundance is not meaningful. This chain uses TRBV7-2 with TRBJ2-1; no clear D. This CDR3 region has 12 residues. V shed 5 bases and J shed 8 bases, with 10 bases lying between them. Germline V gene data show CDR1 as SGHTA and CDR2 as FQGNSA. CDR3 amino acids: CASSVPGYEQFF. In DNA form, the CDR3 reads TGTGCCAGCAGCGTTCCCGGCTATGAGCAGTTCTTC.

This clonotype was observed at least ten times. This beta chain appears as a stray read in a library generated for alpha chains; its size is not informative. V gene TRBV20-1 combines with J gene TRBJ2-1; TRBD2 matches 7 bases. CDR3 length equals 16 residues. The V gene end was trimmed by 5 bases and the J gene end by 4 bases; junction bases not matched to a gene: 14. From germline, CDR1 is DFQATT and CDR2 SNEGSKA (reference sequence). CDR3 sequence: CSAYMPLGGRYNEQFF. The CDR3 bases are TGCAGTGCTTATATGCCCCTGGGGGGGAGGTACAATGAGCAGTTCTTC.